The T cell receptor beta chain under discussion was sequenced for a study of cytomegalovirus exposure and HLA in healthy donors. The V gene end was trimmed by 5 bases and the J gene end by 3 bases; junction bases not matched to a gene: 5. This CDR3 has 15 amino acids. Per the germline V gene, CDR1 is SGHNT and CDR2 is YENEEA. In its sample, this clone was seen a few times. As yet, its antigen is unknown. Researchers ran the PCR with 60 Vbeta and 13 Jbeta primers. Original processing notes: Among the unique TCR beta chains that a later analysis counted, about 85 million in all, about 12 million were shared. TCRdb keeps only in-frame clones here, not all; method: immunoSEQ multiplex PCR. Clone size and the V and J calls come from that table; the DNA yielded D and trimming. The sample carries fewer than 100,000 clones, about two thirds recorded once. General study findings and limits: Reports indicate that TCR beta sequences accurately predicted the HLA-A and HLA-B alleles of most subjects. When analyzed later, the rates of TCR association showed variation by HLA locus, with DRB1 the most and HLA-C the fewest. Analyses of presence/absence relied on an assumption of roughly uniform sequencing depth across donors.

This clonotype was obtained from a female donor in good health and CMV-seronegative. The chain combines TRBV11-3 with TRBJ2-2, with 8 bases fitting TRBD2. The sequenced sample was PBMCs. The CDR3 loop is CASSTSGQDTGELFF. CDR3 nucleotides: TGTGCCAGCAGCACTAGCGGCCAGGACACCGGGGAGCTGTTTTTT. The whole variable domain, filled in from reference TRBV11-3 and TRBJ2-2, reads EAGVVQSPRYKIIEKKQPVAFWCNPISGHNTLYWYLQNLGQGPELLIRYENEEAVDDSQLPKDRFSAERLKGVDSTLKIQPAELGDSAVYLCASSTSGQDTGELFFGEGSRLTVL.